The TCR beta chain under discussion was sequenced for a study of T-cell reconstitution after alpha-beta-depleted transplantation in children. Germline V CDR1 and CDR2: SGHRS, YFSETQ. The CDR3 totals 16 residues. The V and J ends lost 5 bases and 0 bases respectively, with 16 bases between them. The authors prepared the TCRbeta library with unique molecular identifiers. TCRdb ran MiXCR on the PCR reads and lists one entry per CDR3 protein. In the table there are about a million distinct CDR3 sequences, roughly 29% of which are singletons. Source: PBMCs, mostly from graft donor cells, taken 360 days after TCRalphabeta/CD19-depleted stem cell transplant. The receptor comes from a boy under three years old who had a stem cell transplant for SCID, so the T cells may come from the graft donor. The rearrangement uses TRBV5-1 and TRBJ2-3, with a possible D match to TRBD2 (5 bases). The CDR3 nucleotides are TGCGCCAGCAGAGGCTCCAGCGGAGCTAGCACAGATACGCAGTATTTT. Translated: CASRGSSGASTDTQYF.